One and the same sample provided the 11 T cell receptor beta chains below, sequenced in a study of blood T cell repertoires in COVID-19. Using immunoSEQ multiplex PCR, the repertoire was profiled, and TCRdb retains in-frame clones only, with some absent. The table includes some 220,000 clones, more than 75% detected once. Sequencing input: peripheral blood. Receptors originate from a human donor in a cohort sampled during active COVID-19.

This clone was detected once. Here the CDR3 DNA reads TGTGCCAGCAGCTTGATATCTCCAGGGGATGGCTCTGGAAACACCATATATTTT. It encodes CASSLISPGDGSGNTIYF. V usage is TRBV7-8 and J usage is TRBJ1-3; a weak D match, TRBD1 (6 bases). The germline V and J ends were trimmed by 3 bases and 0 bases, with 18 bases remaining between them. The CDR3 has 18 residues. CDR1 is SGHVS, CDR2 FQNEAQ, per germline.

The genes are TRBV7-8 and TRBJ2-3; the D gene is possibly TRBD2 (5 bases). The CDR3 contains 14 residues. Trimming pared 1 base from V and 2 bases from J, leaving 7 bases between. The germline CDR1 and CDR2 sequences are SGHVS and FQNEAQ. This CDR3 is CASSLDGNTDTQYF. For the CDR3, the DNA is TGTGCCAGCAGCTTAGACGGGAACACAGATACGCAGTATTTT. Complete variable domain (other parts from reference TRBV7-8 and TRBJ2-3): GAGVSQSPRYKVAKRGQDVALRCDPISGHVSLFWYQQALGQGPEFLTYFQNEAQLDKSGLPSDRFFAERPEGSVSTLKIQRTQQEDSAVYLCASSLDGNTDTQYFGPGTRLTVL.

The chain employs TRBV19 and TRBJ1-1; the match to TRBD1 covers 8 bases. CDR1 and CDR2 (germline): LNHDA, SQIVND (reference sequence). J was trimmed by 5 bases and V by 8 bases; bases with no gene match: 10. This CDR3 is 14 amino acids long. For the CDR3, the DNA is TGTGCCAGTTCACGGACAGGGATTAATACTGAAGCTTTCTTT. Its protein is CASSRTGINTEAFF. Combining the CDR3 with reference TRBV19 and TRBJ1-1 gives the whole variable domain DGGITQSPKYLFRKEGQNVTLSCEQNLNHDAMYWYRQDPGQGLRLIYYSQIVNDFQKGDIAEGYSVSREKKESFPLTVTSAQKNPTAFYLCASSRTGINTEAFFGQGTRLTVV.

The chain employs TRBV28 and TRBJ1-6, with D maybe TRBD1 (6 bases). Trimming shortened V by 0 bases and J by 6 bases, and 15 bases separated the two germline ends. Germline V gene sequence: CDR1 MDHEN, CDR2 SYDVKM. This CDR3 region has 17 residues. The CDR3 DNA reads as TGTGCCAGCAGTTTATGGATACAGGGCGAGGGTAATTCACCCCTCCACTTT. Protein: CASSLWIQGEGNSPLHF. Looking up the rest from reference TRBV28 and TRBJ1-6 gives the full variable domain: DVKVTQSSRYLVKRTGEKVFLECVQDMDHENMFWYRQDPGLGLRLIYFSYDVKMKEKGDIPEGYSVSREKKERFSLILESASTNQTSMYLCASSLWIQGEGNSPLHFGNGTRLTVT.

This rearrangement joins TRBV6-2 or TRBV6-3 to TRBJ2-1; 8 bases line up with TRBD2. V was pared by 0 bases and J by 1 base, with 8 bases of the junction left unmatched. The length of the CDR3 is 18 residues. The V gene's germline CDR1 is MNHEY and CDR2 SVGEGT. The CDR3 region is CASSYSPTIAGSYNEQFF. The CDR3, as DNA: TGTGCCAGCAGTTACTCTCCCACAATAGCGGGATCCTACAATGAGCAGTTCTTC.

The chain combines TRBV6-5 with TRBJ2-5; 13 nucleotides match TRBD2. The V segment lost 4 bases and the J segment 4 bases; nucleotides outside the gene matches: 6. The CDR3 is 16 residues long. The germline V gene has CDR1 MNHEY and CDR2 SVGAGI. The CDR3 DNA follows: TGTGCCAGCAGTTCACGACTAGCGGGGGGTGTAGAGACCCAGTACTTC. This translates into CASSSRLAGGVETQYF.

The CDR3 is CAISEWQGSGNTIYF. For the CDR3, the DNA is TGTGCCATCAGTGAGTGGCAGGGGTCTGGAAACACCATATATTTT. The chain carries TRBV10-3 and TRBJ1-3; perhaps TRBD1 as D (6 bases). The CDR3 runs to 15 residues. V dropped 1 base and J dropped 1 base, with 8 bases sitting between them. Germline V gives CDR1 ENHRY, CDR2 SYGVKD.

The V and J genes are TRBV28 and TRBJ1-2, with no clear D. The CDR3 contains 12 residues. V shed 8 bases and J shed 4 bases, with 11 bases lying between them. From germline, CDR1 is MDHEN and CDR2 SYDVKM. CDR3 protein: CASFNRIYGYTF. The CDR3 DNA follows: TGTGCCAGCTTTAACAGAATCTATGGCTACACCTTC.

CDR3 bases: TGTGCCACCCAAGGGGCGGGAAGCTCCTACAATGAGCAGTTCTTC. Its protein product is CATQGAGSSYNEQFF. The J gene is TRBJ2-1, the V gene TRBV24-1; TRBD2 might be the D (6 bases). Per the germline V gene, CDR1 is KGHDR and CDR2 is SFDVKD. CDR3 length: 15 residues. The ends were cut back, 9 bases at V and 0 bases at J, with 14 bases in the middle.

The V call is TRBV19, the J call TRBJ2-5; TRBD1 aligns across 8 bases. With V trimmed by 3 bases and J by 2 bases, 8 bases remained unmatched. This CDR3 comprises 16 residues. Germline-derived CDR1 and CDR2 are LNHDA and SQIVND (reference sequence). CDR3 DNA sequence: TGTGCCAGTAGTATTCGGGACAGGCCGAATCAAGAGACCCAGTACTTC. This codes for CASSIRDRPNQETQYF.

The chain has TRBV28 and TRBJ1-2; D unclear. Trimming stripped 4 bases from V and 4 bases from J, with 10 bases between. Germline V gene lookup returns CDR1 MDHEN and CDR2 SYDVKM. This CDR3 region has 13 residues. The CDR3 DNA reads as TGTGCCAGCAGTTCCCCGGGGTTCTATGGCTACACCTTC. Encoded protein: CASSSPGFYGYTF.